Here is one T cell receptor beta chain with its context. Every one of the patients relapsed after autologous stem cell transplantation (brentuximab vedotin exposure was variable). The repertoire was sequenced with immunoSEQ multiplex PCR; TCRdb's copy has only in-frame clones and lacks some. Among 20,000 to 30,000 clones listed, under 90% were seen once. The data are from a study of PD-1 blockade in classical Hodgkin lymphoma. Trimming stripped 6 bases from V and 4 bases from J, with 15 bases between. Germline assignment: CDR1 MDHEN and CDR2 SYDVKM. The CDR3 sequence is 15 residues long. Sequences were derived from peripheral blood mononuclear cells (PBMCs), sampled before the second cycle of nivolumab. The chain joins TRBV28 to TRBJ2-2, with D hard to call. This receptor was obtained from a human donor with classical Hodgkin lymphoma. The CDR3 nucleotides are TGTGCCAGCAGCCCTACCGGGTTCCGCACCGGGGAGCTGTTTTTT. Translating it yields CASSPTGFRTGELFF.